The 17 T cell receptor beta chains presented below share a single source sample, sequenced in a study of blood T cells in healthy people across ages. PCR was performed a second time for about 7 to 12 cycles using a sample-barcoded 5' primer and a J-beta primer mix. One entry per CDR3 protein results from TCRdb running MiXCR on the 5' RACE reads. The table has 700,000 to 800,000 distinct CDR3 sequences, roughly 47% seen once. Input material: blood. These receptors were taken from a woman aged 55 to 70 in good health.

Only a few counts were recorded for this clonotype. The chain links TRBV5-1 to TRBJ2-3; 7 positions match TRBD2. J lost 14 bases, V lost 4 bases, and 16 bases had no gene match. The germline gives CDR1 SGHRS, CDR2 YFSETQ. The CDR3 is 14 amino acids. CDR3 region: CASSLQLLAEMSYF. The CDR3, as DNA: TGCGCCAGCAGCCTACAACTTCTAGCGGAAATGTCGTATTTT.

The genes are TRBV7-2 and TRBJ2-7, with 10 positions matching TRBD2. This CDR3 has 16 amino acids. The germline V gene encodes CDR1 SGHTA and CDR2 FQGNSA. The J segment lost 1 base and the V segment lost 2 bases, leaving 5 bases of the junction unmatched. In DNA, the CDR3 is TGTGCCAGCAGCTTAAAGGGACTAGCGAGTTCCTACGAGCAGTACTTC. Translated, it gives CASSLKGLASSYEQYF. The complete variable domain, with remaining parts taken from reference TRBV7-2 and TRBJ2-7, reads GAGVSQSPSNKVTEKGKDVELRCDPISGHTALYWYRQSLGQGLEFLIYFQGNSAPDKSGLPSDRFSAERTGGSVSTLTIQRTQQEDSAVYLCASSLKGLASSYEQYFGPGTRLTVT.

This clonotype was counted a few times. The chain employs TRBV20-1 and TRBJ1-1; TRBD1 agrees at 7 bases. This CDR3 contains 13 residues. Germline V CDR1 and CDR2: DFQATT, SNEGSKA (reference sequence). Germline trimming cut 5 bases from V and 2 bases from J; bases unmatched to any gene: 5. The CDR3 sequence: CSALRGGNTEAFF. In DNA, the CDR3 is TGCAGTGCTCTCAGGGGGGGAAACACTGAAGCTTTCTTT.

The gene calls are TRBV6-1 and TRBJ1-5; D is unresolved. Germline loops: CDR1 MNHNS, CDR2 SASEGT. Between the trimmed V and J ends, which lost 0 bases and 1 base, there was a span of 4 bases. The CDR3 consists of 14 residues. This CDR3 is CASSEATSNQPQHF. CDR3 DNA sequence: TGTGCCAGCAGTGAAGCTACCAGCAATCAGCCCCAGCATTTT.

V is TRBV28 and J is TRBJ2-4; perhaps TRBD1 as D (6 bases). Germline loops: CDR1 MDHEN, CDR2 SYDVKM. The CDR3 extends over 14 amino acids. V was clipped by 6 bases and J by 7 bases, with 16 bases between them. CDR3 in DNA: TGTGCCAGCAGCCCCTATGGGGGCGCGAACATTCAGTACTTC. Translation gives CASSPYGGANIQYF.

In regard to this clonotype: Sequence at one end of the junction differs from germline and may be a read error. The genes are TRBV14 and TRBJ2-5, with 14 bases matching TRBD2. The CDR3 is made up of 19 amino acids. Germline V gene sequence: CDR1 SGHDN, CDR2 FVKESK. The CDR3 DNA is TGTGCCAGCAGCCAAGAAGGGACTAGCGGGGGAGTATGGGGAGAGGCCCAGTACTTC. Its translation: CASSQEGTSGGVWGEAQYF.

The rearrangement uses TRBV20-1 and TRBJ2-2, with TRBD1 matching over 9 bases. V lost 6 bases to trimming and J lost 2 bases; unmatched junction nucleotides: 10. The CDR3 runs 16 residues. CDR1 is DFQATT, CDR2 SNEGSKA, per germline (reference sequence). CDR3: CSATGTGLGNTGELFF. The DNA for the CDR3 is TGCAGTGCAACCGGGACAGGGCTTGGTAACACCGGGGAGCTGTTTTTT.

The CDR3 loop is CAITRQERDTQYF. Here the CDR3 DNA reads TGTGCCATCACCCGACAGGAAAGAGATACGCAGTATTTT. The genes are TRBV10-3 and TRBJ2-3; tentatively, D is TRBD1 (6 bases). This CDR3 region has 13 residues. CDR1 is ENHRY, CDR2 SYGVKD, per germline. The ends were cut back, 7 bases at V and 5 bases at J, with 13 bases in the middle.

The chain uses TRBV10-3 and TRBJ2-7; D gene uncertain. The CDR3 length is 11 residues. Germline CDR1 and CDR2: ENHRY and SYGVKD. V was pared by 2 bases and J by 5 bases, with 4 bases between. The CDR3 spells CAISEGHEQYF. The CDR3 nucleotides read TGTGCCATCAGTGAGGGTCACGAGCAGTACTTC.

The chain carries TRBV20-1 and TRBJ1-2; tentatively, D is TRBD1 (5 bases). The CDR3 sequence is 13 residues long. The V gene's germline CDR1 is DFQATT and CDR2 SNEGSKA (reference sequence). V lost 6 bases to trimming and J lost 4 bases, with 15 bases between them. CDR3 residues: CSARLGTIYGYTF. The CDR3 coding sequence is TGCAGTGCCCGGCTGGGGACCATCTATGGCTACACCTTC.

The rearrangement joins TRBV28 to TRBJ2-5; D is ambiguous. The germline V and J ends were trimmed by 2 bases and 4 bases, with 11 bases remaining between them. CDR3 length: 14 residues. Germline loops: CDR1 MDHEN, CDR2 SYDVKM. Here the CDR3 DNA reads TGTGCCAGCAGTTTACCCGCCGGGCGAGAGACCCAGTACTTC. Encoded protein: CASSLPAGRETQYF.

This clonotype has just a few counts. In DNA form, the CDR3 reads TGTGCCAGCAGCTTAGCGTTGGTGGACCAAGAGACCCAGTACTTC. As protein: CASSLALVDQETQYF. This chain uses TRBV7-9 with TRBJ2-5; D is uncertain. Germline CDR1 and CDR2: SEHNR and FQNEAQ (reference sequence). There are 15 residues in the CDR3. V was trimmed by 0 bases and J by 0 bases, leaving 8 bases between them.

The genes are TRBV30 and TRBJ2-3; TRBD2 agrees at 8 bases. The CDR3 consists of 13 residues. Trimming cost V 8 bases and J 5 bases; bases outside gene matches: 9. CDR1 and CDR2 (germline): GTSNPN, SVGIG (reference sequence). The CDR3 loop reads CALDGGVVDTQYF. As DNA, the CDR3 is TGTGCCCTAGACGGGGGGGTAGTAGATACGCAGTATTTT. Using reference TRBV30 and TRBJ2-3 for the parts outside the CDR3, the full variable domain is SQTIHQWPATLVQPVGSPLSLECTVEGTSNPNLYWYRQAAGRGLQLLFYSVGIGQISSEVPQNLSASRPQDRQFILSSKKLLLSDSGFYLCALDGGVVDTQYFGPGTRLTVL.

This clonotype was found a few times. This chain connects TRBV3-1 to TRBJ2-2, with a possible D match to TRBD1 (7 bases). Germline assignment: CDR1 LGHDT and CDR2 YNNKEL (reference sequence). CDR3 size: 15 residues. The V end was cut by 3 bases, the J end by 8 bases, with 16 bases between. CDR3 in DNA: TGTGCCAGCAGCCAGCTGACAGGGCTAGCGGGGGAGCTGTTTTTT. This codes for CASSQLTGLAGELFF.

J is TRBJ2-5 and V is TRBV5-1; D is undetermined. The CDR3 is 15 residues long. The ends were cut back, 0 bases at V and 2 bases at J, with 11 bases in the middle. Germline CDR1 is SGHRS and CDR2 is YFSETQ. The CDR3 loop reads CASSLGPAAQETQYF. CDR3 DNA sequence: TGCGCCAGCAGCTTGGGTCCGGCAGCACAAGAGACCCAGTACTTC.

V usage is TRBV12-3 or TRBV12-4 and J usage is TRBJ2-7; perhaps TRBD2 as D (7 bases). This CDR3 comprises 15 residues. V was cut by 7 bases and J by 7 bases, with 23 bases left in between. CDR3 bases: TGTGCCAGCACAAGGGGGGGGCTGTCGGTCAATGAGCAGTACTTC. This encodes CASTRGGLSVNEQYF.

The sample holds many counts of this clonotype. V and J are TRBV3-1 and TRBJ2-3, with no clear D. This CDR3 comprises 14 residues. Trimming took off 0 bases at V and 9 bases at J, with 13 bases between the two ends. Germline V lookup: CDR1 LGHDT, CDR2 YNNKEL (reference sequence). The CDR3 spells CASSQDSGGETQYF. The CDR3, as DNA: TGTGCCAGCAGCCAAGATTCAGGTGGCGAAACGCAGTATTTT.